This T cell receptor beta chain is drawn from a study of T cells in Graves' hyperthyroidism and ophthalmopathy. Study-level results: Clonotypes that were expanded in thyroid above 0.001 mostly appeared in blood too. Ophthalmopathy, which appeared later, was predicted by the model a median around 6.5 months before onset.

Trimming took off 10 bases at V and 2 bases at J, with 14 bases between the two ends. The CDR3 is made up of 13 amino acids. Germline-derived CDR1 and CDR2 are LNHNV and YYDKDF (reference sequence). Patients counted as stable if ophthalmopathy did not develop within 18 months. Exclusion of patients followed from uncontrolled infection, other autoimmune disease, pregnancy or lactation. This clonotype was seen only a few times. Its specificity is unknown. RNA transcripts gave rise to amplified TCR beta CDR3 regions. The primer set for the first-round RT-PCR of the TCR CDR3 was HTBI. TCRdb independently ran MiXCR on the multiplex PCR reads; one entry per CDR3 protein. Of some 400,000 distinct CDR3 sequences in the sample, approximately 13% were seen once.

The chain carries TRBV15 and TRBJ1-1, with D perhaps matching TRBD1 (6 bases). The clonotype originates from a woman aged 55-69 years with Graves' hyperthyroidism. Sample: blood. The CDR3 coding sequence is TGTGCCATCAGGGGCGCCACCAACACTGAAGCTTTCTTT. This gives the protein CAIRGATNTEAFF.